The 4 T cell receptor beta chains below come from one sample, sequenced in a study of identical twins. Each CDR3 protein gets one entry after TCRdb re-called the 5' RACE reads with MiXCR. The repertoire holds 350,000 or so distinct CDR3 sequences, with roughly an eighth as singletons. This sample also belongs to another study, concerning yellow fever vaccine responses in identical twins.

Sequenced sample: CD8+ T cells sorted from blood. The receptors were sampled from a woman in her late teens or twenties in good health.

The chain is built from TRBV5-1 and TRBJ1-1; the D is unclear. Deletions cut 2 bases from V and 6 bases from J, with 5 bases between. This CDR3 contains 11 residues. CDR1 and CDR2 (germline): SGHRS, YFSETQ. In DNA form, the CDR3 reads TGCGCCAGCAGCTTTGGCGCTGAAGCTTTCTTT. Its translation is CASSFGAEAFF.

The table lists this clonotype with many counts. The rearrangement joins TRBV3-1 to TRBJ2-4, with 7 bases fitting TRBD2. V gave up 8 bases and J gave up 2 bases; unmatched junction bases: 6. The CDR3 runs to 14 residues. CDR1 is LGHDT and CDR2 is YNNKEL in the germline V gene (reference sequence). CDR3 DNA sequence: TGTGCCAGCCAGAAAGCGGGACCCAAAAACATTCAGTACTTC. It translates to CASQKAGPKNIQYF.

This clonotype was found a few times. This rearrangement joins TRBV28 to TRBJ1-1; D is unresolved. This CDR3 contains 13 residues. Germline V gene lookup returns CDR1 MDHEN and CDR2 SYDVKM. The ends were cut back, 6 bases at V and 8 bases at J, with 16 bases in the middle. The CDR3 bases are TGTGCCAGCAGCCTGGAAGGGAACGAGGAAGCTTTCTTT. Translating it yields CASSLEGNEEAFF.

The CDR3 coding sequence is TGCAGTGCTACGAGGCTGAACACTGAAGCTTTCTTT. It is translated as CSATRLNTEAFF. The chain couples TRBV20-1 to TRBJ1-1; no definite D call. This CDR3 is 12 amino acids long. The V gene lost 4 bases and the J gene lost 0 bases, with 6 bases spanning the gap. Germline V gene data show CDR1 as DFQATT and CDR2 as SNEGSKA (reference sequence).